Listed below are T cell receptor beta chains from one sample, sequenced in a study of regulatory T cells in long-lasting Graves disease. TCRdb re-called the multiplex PCR reads with MiXCR, one entry per CDR3 protein. The sample includes roughly 530,000 distinct CDR3 sequences, 15% to 20% seen only once; the top ten take roughly 25%. The data were also submitted as part of a second study, on T cells in Graves' hyperthyroidism and ophthalmopathy.

The source was peripheral blood mononuclear cells (PBMCs), collected at new diagnosis, from a patient treated with antithyroid drugs. These receptor sequences come from a woman aged 40 to 65 with Graves disease. Each CDR3 is given with its conserved first and last residue. D genes are given only for firm matches. Rows give clone size only sometimes, using once, few, many, or a class for an expanded clone.

d_call,j_call,clone_size,v_call,cdr3_aa,cdr3_nt
TRBD1,TRBJ2-2,few,TRBV19,CATFETGAGELFF,TGTGCCACCTTCGAGACAGGGGCCGGGGAGCTGTTTTTT
TRBD1,TRBJ1-1,many,TRBV11-2,CASSFGTGRAFF,TGTGCCAGCAGCTTTGGGACAGGTCGAGCTTTCTTT
TRBD2,TRBJ2-5,few,TRBV20-1,CSARMALAGGGETQYF,TGCAGTGCCCGGATGGCGCTAGCGGGGGGGGGAGAGACCCAGTACTTC
TRBD1,TRBJ1-2,few,TRBV9,CASSGQGFFGYTF,TGTGCCAGCAGCGGACAGGGTTTCTTTGGCTACACCTTC
TRBD2,TRBJ2-7,few,TRBV20-1,CSVWTSGGTYEQYF,TGCAGCGTTTGGACTAGCGGGGGAACCTACGAGCAGTACTTC
-,TRBJ1-4,-,TRBV19,CARSTTVATNEKLFF,TGTGCCAGAAGTACGACCGTAGCAACTAATGAAAAACTGTTTTTT
TRBD1,TRBJ1-4,few,TRBV7-9,CASSRKGQGNEKLFF,TGTGCCAGCAGTCGCAAGGGACAGGGGAATGAAAAACTGTTTTTT
TRBD2,TRBJ2-7,-,TRBV20-1,CSAAISGGMYEQYF,TGCAGTGCTGCAATTAGCGGGGGGATGTACGAGCAGTACTTC
-,TRBJ2-7,many,TRBV6-5,CASSYSMGPNEQYF,TGTGCCAGCAGTTACTCGATGGGGCCTAACGAGCAGTACTTC
-,TRBJ2-4,few,TRBV10-3,CAISESAGLAKNIQYF,TGTGCCATCAGTGAGTCGGCAGGACTAGCCAAAAACATTCAGTACTTC
TRBD2,TRBJ2-3,-,TRBV11-2,CASRAIAGGLDTQYF,TGTGCCAGCAGGGCTATAGCGGGGGGGCTAGATACGCAGTATTTT
-,TRBJ1-1,many,TRBV30,CAWSRGGSEAFF,TGTGCCTGGAGTCGAGGGGGGAGTGAAGCTTTCTTT
TRBD2,TRBJ2-3,many,TRBV5-1,CASSLRASGVSTDTQYF,TGCGCCAGCAGCTTGCGGGCTAGCGGGGTTAGCACAGATACGCAGTATTTT
-,TRBJ1-5,-,TRBV20-1,CSASRELGSNQPQHF,TGCAGTGCTAGTAGGGAATTGGGAAGCAATCAGCCCCAGCATTTT
-,TRBJ2-3,many,TRBV9,CASSVEAGAQWDTQYF,TGTGCCAGCAGCGTAGAGGCGGGGGCCCAGTGGGATACGCAGTATTTT
-,TRBJ1-5,-,TRBV6-5,CASSYLGLSNQPQHF,TGTGCCAGCAGTTACCTGGGTCTGAGCAATCAGCCCCAGCATTTT
-,TRBJ1-2,many,TRBV2,CASRTRDDGKYYGYTF,TGTGCCAGCAGGACAAGGGACGATGGGAAATACTATGGCTACACCTTC
-,TRBJ2-1,-,TRBV9,CASSPAASNEQFF,TGTGCCAGCAGCCCGGCCGCCTCCAATGAGCAGTTCTTC
-,TRBJ1-2,many,TRBV24-1,CATSDFDYFYGYTF,TGTGCCACCAGTGATTTCGACTACTTTTATGGCTACACCTTC
TRBD1,TRBJ1-1,many,TRBV7-2,CASSLGQGSAFF,TGTGCCAGCAGCCTCGGACAGGGATCGGCTTTCTTT
-,TRBJ2-7,once,TRBV15,CATSRDRGSWTYEQYF,TGTGCCACCAGCAGAGATCGGGGGTCATGGACATACGAGCAGTACTTC
-,TRBJ2-2,many,TRBV12-3/TRBV12-4,CASSAKSTGELFF,TGTGCCAGCAGCGCAAAGTCCACCGGGGAGCTGTTTTTT
TRBD1,TRBJ1-1,-,TRBV11-3,CASSLVSGGTEAFF,TGTGCCAGCAGCTTAGTCTCAGGGGGCACTGAAGCTTTCTTT
-,TRBJ2-5,many,TRBV20-1,CSASRRGETQYF,TGCAGTGCTAGCCGGAGAGGAGAGACCCAGTACTTC
-,TRBJ2-4,few,TRBV6-1,CASSDKGRLAKNIQYF,TGTGCCAGCAGTGATAAGGGCCGGCTAGCCAAAAACATTCAGTACTTC
TRBD1,TRBJ2-2,-,TRBV11-2,CASSIGANRGLPGELFF,TGTGCCAGCAGTATAGGGGCCAACAGGGGGCTGCCCGGGGAGCTGTTTTTT
-,TRBJ1-1,-,TRBV6-1,CASSEFILTVTQAFF,TGTGCCAGCAGTGAATTTATATTGACAGTTACTCAAGCTTTCTTT
TRBD2,TRBJ2-3,-,TRBV11-3,CASSSGLAGTTDTQYF,TGTGCCAGCAGCTCCGGACTAGCGGGGACCACGGATACGCAGTATTTT
-,TRBJ2-1,many,TRBV18,CASSPPGRGANEQFF,TGTGCCAGCTCACCACCGGGCCGGGGGGCCAATGAGCAGTTCTTC
-,TRBJ2-6,few,TRBV13,CASSPLGLSSGANVLTF,TGTGCCAGCAGCCCTTTGGGGCTAAGCTCTGGGGCCAACGTCCTGACTTTC
TRBD2,TRBJ2-3,many,TRBV7-9,CASSPGGDTDTQYF,TGTGCCAGCAGCCCGGGGGGAGACACAGATACGCAGTATTTT
TRBD1,TRBJ2-1,-,TRBV11-3,CASGSLDRGNEQFF,TGTGCCAGCGGCTCCTTGGACAGGGGCAATGAGCAGTTCTTC
-,TRBJ1-3,-,TRBV18,CASSPLVHHLFNTIYF,TGTGCCAGCTCACCACTGGTACACCACCTGTTCAACACCATATATTTT
-,TRBJ1-1,many,TRBV20-1,CSARDGNTNTEAFF,TGCAGTGCTAGAGACGGGAACACGAACACTGAAGCTTTCTTT
-,TRBJ1-4,many,TRBV5-1,CASSLDREKLFF,TGTGCCAGCAGCCTCGACCGTGAAAAACTGTTTTTT
-,TRBJ2-1,-,TRBV15,CATSRHDRRHEQFF,TGTGCCACCAGCAGACACGACCGCCGGCATGAGCAGTTCTTC
-,TRBJ2-3,many,TRBV7-8,CASSLPSGGAGDTQYF,TGTGCCAGCAGCCTACCTAGTGGGGGGGCCGGAGATACGCAGTATTTT
TRBD1,TRBJ1-4,many,TRBV28,CASSLSGQANEKLFF,TGTGCCAGCAGTTTATCGGGACAGGCTAATGAAAAACTGTTTTTT
TRBD2,TRBJ2-2,-,TRBV7-2,CASRSGTMAGELFF,TGTGCCAGCAGATCCGGGACTATGGCCGGGGAGCTGTTTTTT
-,TRBJ2-3,many,TRBV11-2,CASSLLATTTDTQYF,TGTGCCAGCAGCTTACTAGCGACAACAACAGATACGCAGTATTTT
TRBD2,TRBJ2-7,many,TRBV11-1,CASSPGLVGDYEQYF,TGTGCCAGCAGCCCCGGACTAGTTGGCGACTACGAGCAGTACTTC
TRBD2,TRBJ2-7,few,TRBV6-2/TRBV6-3,CASTGTSGANEQYF,TGTGCCAGCACTGGGACTAGCGGTGCTAACGAGCAGTACTTC
-,TRBJ2-3,many,TRBV2,CASRQNTDTQYF,TGTGCCAGCAGACAGAACACAGATACGCAGTATTTT
-,TRBJ1-2,-,TRBV5-6,CASSLYPRGGYTF,TGTGCCAGCAGCTTGTATCCCCGGGGAGGCTACACCTTC
-,TRBJ2-7,few,TRBV6-5,CASSYSSGDSYEQYF,TGTGCCAGCAGTTACTCGAGTGGGGACTCCTACGAGCAGTACTTC
-,TRBJ1-2,-,TRBV4-1,CASSRIPRDINYGYTF,TGCGCCAGCAGCCGAATACCGCGGGACATAAACTATGGCTACACCTTC
TRBD1,TRBJ2-1,many,TRBV12-5,CASGPGQGAYNEQFF,TGTGCTAGTGGCCCCGGACAGGGGGCGTACAATGAGCAGTTCTTC
TRBD1,TRBJ1-5,many,TRBV6-1,CASLRQGAVSNQPQHF,TGTGCCAGCCTGAGACAGGGGGCGGTAAGCAATCAGCCCCAGCATTTT
-,TRBJ2-1,few,TRBV24-1,CATSDFDEQFF,TGTGCCACCAGTGATTTTGATGAGCAGTTCTTC
-,TRBJ2-3,many,TRBV5-1,CASSLEGQTTDTQYF,TGCGCCAGCAGCTTAGAGGGCCAGACCACAGATACGCAGTATTTT
-,TRBJ1-1,many,TRBV6-1,CASSPGRLKGTEAFF,TGTGCCAGCAGCCCGGGACGCTTGAAAGGCACTGAAGCTTTCTTT
-,TRBJ1-5,many,TRBV12-5,CASGSSGVNQPQHF,TGTGCTAGTGGCAGCTCCGGGGTCAATCAGCCCCAGCATTTT
-,TRBJ1-2,few,TRBV4-1,CASSLPREGIYGYTF,TGCGCCAGCAGCCTGCCTCGAGAAGGAATCTATGGCTACACCTTC
TRBD1,TRBJ1-2,-,TRBV3-1,CASTGRTGVGGYTF,TGTGCCAGCACCGGACGGACAGGGGTAGGTGGCTACACCTTC
TRBD2,TRBJ2-1,many,TRBV20-1,CSARSAGGIYNEQFF,TGCAGTGCTAGGAGTGCGGGGGGAATTTACAATGAGCAGTTCTTC
-,TRBJ2-5,many,TRBV3-1,CASSQGPTRETQYF,TGTGCCAGCAGCCAAGGGCCCACCAGGGAGACCCAGTACTTC
-,TRBJ1-4,many,TRBV28,CASSSPWNEKLFF,TGTGCCAGCAGTTCGCCATGGAATGAAAAACTGTTTTTT
TRBD1,TRBJ2-5,once,TRBV11-2,CASSLVGTGLEETQYF,TGTGCCAGCAGCTTAGTCGGGACAGGGTTGGAAGAGACCCAGTACTTC
-,TRBJ2-2,many,TRBV30,CAWSPLRVFNGGELFF,TGTGCCTGGAGTCCCCTGAGAGTTTTTAACGGAGGGGAGCTGTTTTTT